This is a list of T cell receptor beta chains from one sample in a study of blood T cell repertoires in COVID-19. Clones were read by immunoSEQ multiplex PCR, and TCRdb kept only the in-frame ones, dropping some. Of hundreds of thousands of clones in the sample, approximately 86% were seen once. Material for sequencing was PBMCs or T cells enriched from blood (not recorded which). The receptors originated from a woman in her thirties or forties with acute COVID-19. Each CDR3 is given with its conserved first and last residue. D genes are given only for firm matches. A clone size is listed for some rows: how often the clone was seen (once, few, many), or a class if it is expanded.

once,TRBV12-3/TRBV12-4,.,TRBJ2-7,TGTGCCAGCAGTTTCGGTCTGCCCTACGAGCAGTACTTC,CASSFGLPYEQYF
.,TRBV6-5,.,TRBJ1-2,TGTGCCAGCAGTTTGACGGACGGACTCTATGGCTACACCTTC,CASSLTDGLYGYTF
.,TRBV13,.,TRBJ1-1,TGTGCCAGCAGCTTAGTCGGAGGACTGAACACTGAAGCTTTCTTT,CASSLVGGLNTEAFF
.,TRBV6-5,TRBD1,TRBJ1-2,TGTGCCACCCTATCCGGGACAGGATCCTTCTATGGCTACACCTTC,CATLSGTGSFYGYTF
.,TRBV29-1,TRBD2,TRBJ2-3,TGCAGCGTTGAAGATCACGGGGGGGCTCGCACAGATACGCAGTATTTT,CSVEDHGGARTDTQYF
once,TRBV6-5,.,TRBJ2-6,TGTGCCAGCAAATATGCGGCCGGGGCCAACGTCCTGACTTTC,CASKYAAGANVLTF
few,TRBV4-1,.,TRBJ1-5,TGCGCCAGCAGCCAAGATCGCGGGGGGCTTCAGCCCCAGCATTTT,CASSQDRGGLQPQHF
.,TRBV5-5,TRBD1,TRBJ2-3,TGTGCCAGCAGCCTTTCACTCACCGGACAGGGGGCCTTCACAGATACGCAGTATTTT,CASSLSLTGQGAFTDTQYF
.,TRBV6-5,.,TRBJ1-2,TGTGCCAGCAGTTACGGGGGGGCGATCGGCAACTATGGCTACACCTTC,CASSYGGAIGNYGYTF
few,TRBV12-5,TRBD2,TRBJ2-1,TGTGCTAGTGGTTTGGGGGTAGCGGGGGCCGGCAATGAGCAGTTCTTC,CASGLGVAGAGNEQFF
once,TRBV2,.,TRBJ1-3,TGTGCCAGCAGTGAACGAACAGCTGGAAACACCATATATTTT,CASSERTAGNTIYF
.,TRBV7-8,TRBD1,TRBJ1-2,TGTGCCAGCAGCTTGGATCGGACAGGGACCGGCTACACCTTC,CASSLDRTGTGYTF
.,TRBV10-3,.,TRBJ1-1,TGTGCCATCAGTGAATATCAGGGTTTGGGGAACACTGAAGCTTTCTTT,CAISEYQGLGNTEAFF
.,TRBV2,.,TRBJ1-1,TGTGCCAGCCCCCCGGCAGGAAACACTGAAGCTTTCTTT,CASPPAGNTEAFF
.,TRBV2,.,TRBJ2-7,TGTGCCAGCAGTGGAGTCCGAGCAGGGGCGAGCGAGCAGTACTTC,CASSGVRAGASEQYF
.,TRBV7-9,TRBD1,TRBJ1-2,TGTGCCAGCGAGGGACAGGATGGCTACACCTTC,CASEGQDGYTF
.,TRBV6-5,TRBD1,TRBJ2-7,TGTGCCAGCAGGGAGGACAGGCCTCGGGAGCAGTACTTC,CASREDRPREQYF
.,TRBV2,TRBD2,TRBJ2-3,TGTGCCAGCAGAAGCGGGGACCACGCTAGCACAGATACGCAGTATTTT,CASRSGDHASTDTQYF
.,TRBV30,.,TRBJ2-1,TGTGCCTGGAGGGGCCTTAGTCCTCCGGGGGATGAGCAGTTCTTC,CAWRGLSPPGDEQFF
few,TRBV4-1,.,TRBJ2-1,TGCGCCAGCAGCCTTCGGACTTCTACTGAGCAGTTCTTC,CASSLRTSTEQFF
.,TRBV3-1/TRBV3-2,TRBD2,TRBJ2-5,TGTGCCAGCAGCCAACGTCCCGGGACTAGCGCCGAGACCCAGTACTTC,CASSQRPGTSAETQYF
.,TRBV11-2,.,TRBJ2-7,TGTGCCAGCAGCTCCCCAGGATCCTACGAGCAGTACTTC,CASSSPGSYEQYF
.,TRBV6-5,TRBD1,TRBJ1-2,TGTGCCAGCAGTTACTCGTTAGGGGGCCCGGGGGGCTACACCTTC,CASSYSLGGPGGYTF
.,TRBV30,TRBD1,TRBJ1-5,TGTGCCTGGAGTGCGGGACAGGCTAATCAGCCCCAGCATTTT,CAWSAGQANQPQHF
.,TRBV3-1/TRBV3-2,.,TRBJ2-3,TGTGCCAGCAGCCAAGGGGGCGGCGGAAGGGGAGATACGCAGTATTTT,CASSQGGGGRGDTQYF
.,TRBV5-1,TRBD1,TRBJ2-1,TGCGCCAGCAGCTCGACAGGGATCTACAATGAGCAGTTCTTC,CASSSTGIYNEQFF
.,TRBV3-1/TRBV3-2,.,TRBJ1-3,TGTGCCAGCAGCCAATACAGATCGGGAAACACCATATATTTT,CASSQYRSGNTIYF
.,TRBV21-1,.,TRBJ2-7,TGTGCCAGCACCTCCAGTACAGGTTCCTACGAGCAGTACTTC,CASTSSTGSYEQYF
once,TRBV5-1,.,TRBJ1-5,TGCGCCAGCAGCTTGGAGGGGCCCTATAGCAATCAGCCCCAGCATTTT,CASSLEGPYSNQPQHF
.,TRBV6-4,.,TRBJ1-3,TGTGCCAGCAGCCCCGGGATGGGTTCCAACACCATATATTTT,CASSPGMGSNTIYF
.,TRBV15,.,TRBJ1-2,TGTGCCACCAGCAGAGATATTAGGAGGGGCCTTAATGTTGATACCTTC,CATSRDIRRGLNVDTF
.,TRBV4-2,TRBD2,TRBJ2-3,TGTGCCAGCAGCCAACCCAGGACTAGCGGGGGAAATACGCAGTATTTT,CASSQPRTSGGNTQYF
.,TRBV4-1,TRBD2,TRBJ2-2,TGCGCCAGCAGCCAAGGACTAGCGGGGGGGCGCGGGGAGCTGTTTTTT,CASSQGLAGGRGELFF
.,TRBV5-1,TRBD1,TRBJ1-3,TGCGCCAGCAGCATACGGACAGGGTCTGGAAACACCATATATTTT,CASSIRTGSGNTIYF
.,TRBV6-1,.,TRBJ1-2,TGTGCCAGCAGTGAAGACGTAGACTATGGCTACACCTTC,CASSEDVDYGYTF
.,TRBV3-1/TRBV3-2,.,TRBJ1-2,TGTGCCAGCAGCCAAGAATCGGCGGCTTATGGCTACACCTTC,CASSQESAAYGYTF
.,TRBV5-1,.,TRBJ1-2,TGCGCCAGCAGCCTTCCGGGGGGTGGCTACACCTTC,CASSLPGGGYTF
once,TRBV30,TRBD2,TRBJ2-1,TGTGCGACGGGGGGGCTATTATCTTCCGTGTTCTTC,CATGGLLSSVFF